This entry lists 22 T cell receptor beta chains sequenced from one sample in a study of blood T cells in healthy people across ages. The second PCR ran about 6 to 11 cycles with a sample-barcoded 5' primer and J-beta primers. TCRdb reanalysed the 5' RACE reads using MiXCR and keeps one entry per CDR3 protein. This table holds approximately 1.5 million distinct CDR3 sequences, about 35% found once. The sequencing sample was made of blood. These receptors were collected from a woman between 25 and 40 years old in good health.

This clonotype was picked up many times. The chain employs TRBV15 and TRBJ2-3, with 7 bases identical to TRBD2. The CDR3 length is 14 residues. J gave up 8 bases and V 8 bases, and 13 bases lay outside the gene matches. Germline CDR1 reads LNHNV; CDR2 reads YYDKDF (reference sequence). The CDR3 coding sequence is TGTGCCACCGCCCCCGTGGGAGGGGTATTTACGCAGTATTTT. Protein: CATAPVGGVFTQYF.

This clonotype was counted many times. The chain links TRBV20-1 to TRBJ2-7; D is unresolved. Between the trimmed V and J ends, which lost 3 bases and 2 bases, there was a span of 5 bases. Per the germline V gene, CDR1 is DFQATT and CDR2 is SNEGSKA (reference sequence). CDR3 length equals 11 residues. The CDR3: CSASETYEQYF. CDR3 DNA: TGCAGTGCTAGTGAGACCTACGAGCAGTACTTC.

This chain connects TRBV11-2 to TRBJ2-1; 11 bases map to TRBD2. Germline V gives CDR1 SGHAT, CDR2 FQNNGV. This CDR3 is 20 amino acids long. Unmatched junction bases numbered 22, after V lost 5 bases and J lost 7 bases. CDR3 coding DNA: TGTGCCAGCAGCCACCTCAGGGGGGGTTTAGCGGGAGGGCCGAGGAATGAGCAGTTCTTC. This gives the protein CASSHLRGGLAGGPRNEQFF.

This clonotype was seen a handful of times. The CDR3 DNA reads as TGTGCCAGCAGCACCTCGTCGACAAGGCGTACTGAAGCTTTCTTT. It specifies CASSTSSTRRTEAFF. The J gene is TRBJ1-1, the V gene TRBV2, with no clear D. The CDR3 is made up of 15 amino acids. The V and J ends lost 6 bases and 5 bases respectively, with 19 bases between them. Germline assignment: CDR1 SNHLY and CDR2 FYNNEI.

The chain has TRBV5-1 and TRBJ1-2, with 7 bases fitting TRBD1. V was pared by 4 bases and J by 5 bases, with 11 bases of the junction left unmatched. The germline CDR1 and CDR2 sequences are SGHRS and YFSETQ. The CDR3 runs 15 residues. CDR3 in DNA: TGCGCCAGCAGCCCAGACCCCGGGACAGCTTATGGCTACACCTTC. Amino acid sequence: CASSPDPGTAYGYTF.

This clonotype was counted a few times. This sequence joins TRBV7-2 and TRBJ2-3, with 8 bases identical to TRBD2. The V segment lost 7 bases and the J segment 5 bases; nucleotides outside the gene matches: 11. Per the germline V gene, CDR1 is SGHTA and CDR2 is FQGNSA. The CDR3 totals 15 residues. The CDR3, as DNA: TGTGCCAGCACCGTAGGCGGGAGGCGGGGAGATACGCAGTATTTT. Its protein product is CASTVGGRRGDTQYF.

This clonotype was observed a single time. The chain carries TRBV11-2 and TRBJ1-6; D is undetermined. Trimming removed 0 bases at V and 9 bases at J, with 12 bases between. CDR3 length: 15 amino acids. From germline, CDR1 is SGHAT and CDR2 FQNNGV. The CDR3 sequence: CASSLEFSAGSPLHF. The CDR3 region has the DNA TGTGCCAGCAGCTTAGAGTTCAGCGCTGGTTCACCCCTCCACTTT.

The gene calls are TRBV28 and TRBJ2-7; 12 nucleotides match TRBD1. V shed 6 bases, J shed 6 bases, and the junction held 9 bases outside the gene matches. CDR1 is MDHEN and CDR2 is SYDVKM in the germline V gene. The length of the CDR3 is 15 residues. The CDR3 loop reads CASRLPGQGAGEQYF. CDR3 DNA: TGTGCCAGCAGACTTCCGGGACAGGGGGCTGGCGAGCAGTACTTC.

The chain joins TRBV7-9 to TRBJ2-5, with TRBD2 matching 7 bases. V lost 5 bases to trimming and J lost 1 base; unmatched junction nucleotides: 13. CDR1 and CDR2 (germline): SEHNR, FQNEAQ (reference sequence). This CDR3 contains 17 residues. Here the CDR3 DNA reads TGTGCCAGCAGCCACGCGTACGAGCGGGGAGCCCAAGAGACCCAGTACTTC. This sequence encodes CASSHAYERGAQETQYF.

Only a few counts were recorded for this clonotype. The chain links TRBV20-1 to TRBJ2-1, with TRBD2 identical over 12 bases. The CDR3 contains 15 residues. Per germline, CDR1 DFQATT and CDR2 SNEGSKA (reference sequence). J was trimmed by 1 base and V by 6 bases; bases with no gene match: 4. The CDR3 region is CSADTSGRSYNEQFF. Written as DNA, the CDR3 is TGCAGTGCGGATACTAGCGGGAGGTCCTACAATGAGCAGTTCTTC.

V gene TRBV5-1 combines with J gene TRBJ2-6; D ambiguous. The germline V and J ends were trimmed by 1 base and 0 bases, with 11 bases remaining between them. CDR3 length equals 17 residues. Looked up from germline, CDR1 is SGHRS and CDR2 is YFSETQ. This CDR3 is CASSLRQTNSGANVLTF. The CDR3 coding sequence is TGCGCCAGCAGCTTGAGGCAAACTAACTCTGGGGCCAACGTCCTGACTTTC.

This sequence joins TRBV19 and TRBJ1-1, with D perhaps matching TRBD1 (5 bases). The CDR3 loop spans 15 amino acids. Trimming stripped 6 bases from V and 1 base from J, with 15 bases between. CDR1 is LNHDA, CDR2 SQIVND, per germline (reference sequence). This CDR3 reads CASRGLGRWNTEAFF. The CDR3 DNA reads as TGTGCCAGTAGGGGCCTGGGACGGTGGAACACTGAAGCTTTCTTT.

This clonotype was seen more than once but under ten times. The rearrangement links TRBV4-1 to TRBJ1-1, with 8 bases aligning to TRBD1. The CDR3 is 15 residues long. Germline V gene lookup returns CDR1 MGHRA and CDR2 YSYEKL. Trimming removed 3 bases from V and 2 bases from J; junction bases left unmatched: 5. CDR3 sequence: CASSHHDRGNTEAFF. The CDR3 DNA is TGCGCCAGCAGCCACCACGACAGGGGTAACACTGAAGCTTTCTTT.

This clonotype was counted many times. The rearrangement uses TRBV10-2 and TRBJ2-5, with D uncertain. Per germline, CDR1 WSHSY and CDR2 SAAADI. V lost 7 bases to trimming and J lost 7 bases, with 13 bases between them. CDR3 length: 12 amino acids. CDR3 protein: CASTTFDGTQYF. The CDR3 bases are TGCGCCAGCACAACCTTTGATGGGACCCAGTACTTC.

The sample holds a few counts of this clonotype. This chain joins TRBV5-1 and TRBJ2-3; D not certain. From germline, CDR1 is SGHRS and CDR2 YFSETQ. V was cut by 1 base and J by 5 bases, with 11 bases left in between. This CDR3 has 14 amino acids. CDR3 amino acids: CASSLTMSRDTQYF. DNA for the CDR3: TGCGCCAGCAGCTTGACGATGTCGAGAGATACGCAGTATTTT.

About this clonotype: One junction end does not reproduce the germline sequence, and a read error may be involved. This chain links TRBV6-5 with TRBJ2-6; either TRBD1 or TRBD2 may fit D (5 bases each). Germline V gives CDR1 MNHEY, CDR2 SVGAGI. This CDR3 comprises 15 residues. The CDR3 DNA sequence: TGTGCCAGCAGGTGGGAGAGCTCTGGGGCCAACGTCCGGACTTTC. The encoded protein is CASRWESSGANVRTF.

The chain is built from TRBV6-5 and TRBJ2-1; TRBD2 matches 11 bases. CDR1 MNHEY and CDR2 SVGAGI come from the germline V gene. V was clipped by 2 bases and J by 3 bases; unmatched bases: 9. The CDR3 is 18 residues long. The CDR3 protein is CASSYPSSGGTYYNEQFF. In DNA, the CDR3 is TGTGCCAGCAGTTACCCGTCTAGCGGGGGGACCTACTACAATGAGCAGTTCTTC.

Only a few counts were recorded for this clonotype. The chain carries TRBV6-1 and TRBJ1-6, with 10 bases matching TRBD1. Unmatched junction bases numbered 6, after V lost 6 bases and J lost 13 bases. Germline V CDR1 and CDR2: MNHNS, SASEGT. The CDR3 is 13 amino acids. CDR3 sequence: CASRPGTGVPLHF. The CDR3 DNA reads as TGTGCCAGCAGACCCGGGACAGGGGTTCCCCTCCACTTT.

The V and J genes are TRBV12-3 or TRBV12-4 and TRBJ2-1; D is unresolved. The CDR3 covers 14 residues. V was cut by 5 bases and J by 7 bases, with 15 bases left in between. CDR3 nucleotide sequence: TGTGCCAGCAGTCTCGCAGAATGGGAAAATGAGCAGTTCTTC. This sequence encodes CASSLAEWENEQFF.

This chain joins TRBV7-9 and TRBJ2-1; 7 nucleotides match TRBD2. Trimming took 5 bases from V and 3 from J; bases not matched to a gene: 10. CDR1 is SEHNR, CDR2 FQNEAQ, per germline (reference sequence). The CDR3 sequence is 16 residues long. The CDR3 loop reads CASSTVRREIYNEQFF. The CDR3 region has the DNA TGTGCCAGCAGCACCGTGAGGCGGGAGATCTACAATGAGCAGTTCTTC.

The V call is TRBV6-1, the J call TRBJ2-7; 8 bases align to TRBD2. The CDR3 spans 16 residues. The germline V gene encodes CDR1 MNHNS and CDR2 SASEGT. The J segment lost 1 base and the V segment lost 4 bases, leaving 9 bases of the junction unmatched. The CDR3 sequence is CASSVLAGIKSYEQYF. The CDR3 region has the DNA TGTGCCAGCAGTGTGTTAGCGGGAATTAAATCCTACGAGCAGTACTTC.

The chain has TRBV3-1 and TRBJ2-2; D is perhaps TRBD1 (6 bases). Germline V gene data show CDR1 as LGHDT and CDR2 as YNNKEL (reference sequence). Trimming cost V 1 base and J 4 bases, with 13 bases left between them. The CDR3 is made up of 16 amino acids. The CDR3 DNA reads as TGTGCCAGCAGCCAAGTCTGGGACACCCTCACCGGGGAGCTGTTTTTT. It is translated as CASSQVWDTLTGELFF.